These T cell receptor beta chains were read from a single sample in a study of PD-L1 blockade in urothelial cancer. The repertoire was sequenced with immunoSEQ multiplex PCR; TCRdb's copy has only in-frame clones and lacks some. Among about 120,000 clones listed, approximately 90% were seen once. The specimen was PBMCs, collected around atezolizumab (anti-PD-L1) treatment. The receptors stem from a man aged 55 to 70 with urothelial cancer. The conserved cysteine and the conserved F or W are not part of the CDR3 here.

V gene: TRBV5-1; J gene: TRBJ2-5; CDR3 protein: ASSSWDAGETQY
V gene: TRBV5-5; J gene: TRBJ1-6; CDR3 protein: ASSLEPRHSPLH
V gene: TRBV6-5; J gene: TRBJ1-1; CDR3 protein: ASSYSALTNTEAF
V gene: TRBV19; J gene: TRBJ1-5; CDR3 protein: ASSQTSGGGNQPQH
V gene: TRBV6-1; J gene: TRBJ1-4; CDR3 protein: ASSEADRSGKLF
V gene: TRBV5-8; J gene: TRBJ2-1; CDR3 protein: ASSIFQGAVNEQF
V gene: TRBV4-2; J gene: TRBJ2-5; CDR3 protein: ASSQVIKRGGWETQY
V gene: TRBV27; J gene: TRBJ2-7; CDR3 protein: ASSSGQYYEQY
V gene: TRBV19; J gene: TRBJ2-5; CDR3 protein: ASRDYQETQY
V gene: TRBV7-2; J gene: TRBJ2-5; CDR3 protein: ASSLIGTGLQETQY
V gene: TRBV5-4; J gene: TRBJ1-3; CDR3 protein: ASSSWTDSGNTIY
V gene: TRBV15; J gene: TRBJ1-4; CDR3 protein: ATSAGTGVSTNEKLF
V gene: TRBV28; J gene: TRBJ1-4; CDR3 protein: ASSPRRGLDEKLF
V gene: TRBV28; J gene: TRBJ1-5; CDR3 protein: ASTYPRGRDTGNQPQH
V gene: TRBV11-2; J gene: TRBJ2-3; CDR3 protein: ASSLGGPVDTQY
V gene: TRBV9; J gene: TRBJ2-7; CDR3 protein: ASSPTPTGEQY
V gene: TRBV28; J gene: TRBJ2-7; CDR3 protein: AVCEGGGLAVEQY
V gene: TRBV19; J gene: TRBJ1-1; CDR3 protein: ASISGPTEAF
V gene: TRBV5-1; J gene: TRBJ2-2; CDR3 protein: ASSLRGDRGGPGELF
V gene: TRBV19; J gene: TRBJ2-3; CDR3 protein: ASSTTSATDTQY
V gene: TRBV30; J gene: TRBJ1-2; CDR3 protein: AWAPGYGYT
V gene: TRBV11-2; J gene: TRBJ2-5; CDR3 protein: ASSPGLAGGQETQY
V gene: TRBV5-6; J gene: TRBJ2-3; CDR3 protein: ASSASGGDQDTQY
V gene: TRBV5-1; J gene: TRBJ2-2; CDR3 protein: ASSRDREAGELF
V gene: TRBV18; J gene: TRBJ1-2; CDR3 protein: ASSPQNDLAYGYT
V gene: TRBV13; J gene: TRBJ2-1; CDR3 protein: ASSTGLVEQF
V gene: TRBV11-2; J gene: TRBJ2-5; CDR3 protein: ASSVATGGGQETQY
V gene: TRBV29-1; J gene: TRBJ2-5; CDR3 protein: SVAGRAGQETQY
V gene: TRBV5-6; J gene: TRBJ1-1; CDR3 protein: ASSLEQGARVNTEAF
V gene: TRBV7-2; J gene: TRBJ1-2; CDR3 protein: ASSLDQGRGYT
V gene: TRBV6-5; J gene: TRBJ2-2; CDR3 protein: ASEAGGRELF
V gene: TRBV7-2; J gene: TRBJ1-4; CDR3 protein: ASSLRGPLF
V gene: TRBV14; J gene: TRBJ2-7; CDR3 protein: ASSLDMSYEQY
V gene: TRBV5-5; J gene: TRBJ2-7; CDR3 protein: ASSPGLGQGYEQY
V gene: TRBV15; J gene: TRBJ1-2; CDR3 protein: ATSSPPEYNYGYT
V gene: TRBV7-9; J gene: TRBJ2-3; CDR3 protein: ASSSSTSGRRDTQY
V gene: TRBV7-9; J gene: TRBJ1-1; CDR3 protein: ASSLSGETEAF
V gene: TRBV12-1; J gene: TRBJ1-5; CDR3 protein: ASGLKDREYSNQPQH
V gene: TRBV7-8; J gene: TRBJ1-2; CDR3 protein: ASSYRGDGYT
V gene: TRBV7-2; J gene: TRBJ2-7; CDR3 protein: ASSLDRGGEQY
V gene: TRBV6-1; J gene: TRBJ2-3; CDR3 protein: ASSESQRDTQY